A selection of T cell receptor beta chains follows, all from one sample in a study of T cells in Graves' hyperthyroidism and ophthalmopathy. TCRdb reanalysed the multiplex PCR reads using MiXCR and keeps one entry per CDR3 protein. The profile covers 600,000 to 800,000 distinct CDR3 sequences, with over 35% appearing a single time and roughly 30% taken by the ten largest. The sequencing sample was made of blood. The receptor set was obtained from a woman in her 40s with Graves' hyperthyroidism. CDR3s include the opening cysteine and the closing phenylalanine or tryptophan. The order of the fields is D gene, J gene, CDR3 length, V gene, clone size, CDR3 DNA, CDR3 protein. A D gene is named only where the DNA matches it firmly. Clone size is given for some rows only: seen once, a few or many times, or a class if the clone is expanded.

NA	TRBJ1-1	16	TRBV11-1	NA	TGTGCCAGCAGTTTAGGCTCCAGCTCCTGGAGCACTGAAGCTTTCTTT	CASSLGSSSWSTEAFF
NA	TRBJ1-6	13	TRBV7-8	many	TGTGCCAGCAGCTTTGCACCTAATTCACCCCTCCACTTT	CASSFAPNSPLHF
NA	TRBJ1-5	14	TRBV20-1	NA	TGCAGTGCTCCACCAAGAAGTGGCAATCAGCCCCAGCATTTT	CSAPPRSGNQPQHF
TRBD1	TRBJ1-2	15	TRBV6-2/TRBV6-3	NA	TGTGCCAGCAGTCAACCGGGACAGGGGCTCTATGGCTACATCTTC	CASSQPGQGLYGYIF
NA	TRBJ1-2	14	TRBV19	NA	TGTGCCTGGAGCCGATCCGGGACGGTGAATGGCTACACCTTC	CAWSRSGTVNGYTF
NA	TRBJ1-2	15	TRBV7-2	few	TGTGCCAGCAGCCCCCTCGAGGGATGGAGGGATGGCTACACCTTC	CASSPLEGWRDGYTF
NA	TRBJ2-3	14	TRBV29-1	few	TGCAGCGTTGAAGCTAGGAGGGAGACAGATACGCAGTATTTT	CSVEARRETDTQYF
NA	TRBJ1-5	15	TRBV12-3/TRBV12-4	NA	TGTGCCAGCAGTTTTTCGGGAGTTGGCAATCAGCCCCAGCATTTT	CASSFSGVGNQPQHF
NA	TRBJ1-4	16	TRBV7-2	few	TGTGCCAGCAGCTTCCTTCCTGGGGCATTTGGAGAAAAACTGTTTTTT	CASSFLPGAFGEKLFF
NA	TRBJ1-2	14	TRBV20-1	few	TGCAGTGCTCCTGATACCCGGACAGACTATGGCTACACCTTC	CSAPDTRTDYGYTF
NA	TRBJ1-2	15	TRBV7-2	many	TGTGCCAGCAGCTTAACCCCGGGGATGGACTATGGCTACACCTTC	CASSLTPGMDYGYTF
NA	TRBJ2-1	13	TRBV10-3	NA	TGTGCCATGGCAACCGGGACGCACAATGAGCAGTTCTTC	CAMATGTHNEQFF
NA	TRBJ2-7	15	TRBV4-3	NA	TGCGCCAGCAGCCAAGGCATAGCAAGGGAGTACGAGCAGTACTTC	CASSQGIAREYEQYF
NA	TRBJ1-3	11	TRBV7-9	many	TGTGCCAGCAGCTTACAGGACACCATATATTTT	CASSLQDTIYF
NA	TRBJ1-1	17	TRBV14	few	TGTGCCAGCAGCCAAGTTTGGTCTAGGACCCGACGCCCTGAAGCTTTCTTT	CASSQVWSRTRRPEAFF
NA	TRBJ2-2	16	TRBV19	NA	TGTGCCAGTAGTAACCCAGAAGCCGCGAACACCGGGGAGCTGTTTTTT	CASSNPEAANTGELFF
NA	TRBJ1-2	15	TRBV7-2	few	TGTGCCAGCAGCTGGAAAACACTAGGCGACTATGGCTACACCTTC	CASSWKTLGDYGYTF
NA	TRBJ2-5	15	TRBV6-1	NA	TGTGCCATCAGTGAAGCGGGGACAGACCAAGAGACCCAGTACTTC	CAISEAGTDQETQYF